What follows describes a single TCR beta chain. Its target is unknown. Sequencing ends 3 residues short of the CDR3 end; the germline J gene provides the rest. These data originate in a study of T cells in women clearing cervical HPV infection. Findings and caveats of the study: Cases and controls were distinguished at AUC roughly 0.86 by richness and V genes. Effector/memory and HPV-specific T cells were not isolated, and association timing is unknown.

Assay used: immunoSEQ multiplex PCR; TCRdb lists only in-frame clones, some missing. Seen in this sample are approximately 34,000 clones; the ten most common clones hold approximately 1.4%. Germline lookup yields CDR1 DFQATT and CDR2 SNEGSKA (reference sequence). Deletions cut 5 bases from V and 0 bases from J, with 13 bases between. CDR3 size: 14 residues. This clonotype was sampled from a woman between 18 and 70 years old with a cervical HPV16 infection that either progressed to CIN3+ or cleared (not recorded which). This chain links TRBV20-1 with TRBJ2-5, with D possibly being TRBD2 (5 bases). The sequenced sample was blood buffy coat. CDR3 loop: CSAWGSEYQETQYF. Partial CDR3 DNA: TGCAGTGCTTGGGGTAGCGAATACCAAGAGACC.